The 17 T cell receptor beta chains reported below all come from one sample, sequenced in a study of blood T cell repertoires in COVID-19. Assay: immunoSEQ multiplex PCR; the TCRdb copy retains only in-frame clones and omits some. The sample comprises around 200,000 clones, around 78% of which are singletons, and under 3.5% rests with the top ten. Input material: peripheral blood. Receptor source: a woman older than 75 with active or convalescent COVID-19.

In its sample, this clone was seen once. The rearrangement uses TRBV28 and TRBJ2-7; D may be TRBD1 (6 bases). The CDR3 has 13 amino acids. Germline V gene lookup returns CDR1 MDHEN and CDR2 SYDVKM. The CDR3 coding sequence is TGTTCAACAGCACAGGGTAGCTCCTACGAGCAGTACTTC. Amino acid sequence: CSTAQGSSYEQYF.

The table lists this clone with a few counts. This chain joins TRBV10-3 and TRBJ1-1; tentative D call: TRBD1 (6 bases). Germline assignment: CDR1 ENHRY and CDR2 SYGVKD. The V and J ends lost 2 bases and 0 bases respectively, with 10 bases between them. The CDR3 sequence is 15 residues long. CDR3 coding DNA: TGTGCCATCAGTGAGGGGGGCCATGTGAACACTGAAGCTTTCTTT. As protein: CAISEGGHVNTEAFF.

The CDR3 reads CTSSQDCFFPYGYTF. In DNA, the CDR3 is TGCACCAGCAGCCAAGATTGTTTTTTCCCGTATGGCTACACCTTC. J is TRBJ1-2 and V is TRBV1. TRBV1 is marked as a pseudogene. The CDR3 consists of 15 residues.

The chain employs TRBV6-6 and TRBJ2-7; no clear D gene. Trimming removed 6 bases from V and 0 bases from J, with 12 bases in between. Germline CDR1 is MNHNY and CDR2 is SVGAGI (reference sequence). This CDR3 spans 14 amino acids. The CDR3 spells CASSRARSSYEQYF. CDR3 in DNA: TGTGCCAGCAGCCGCGCGAGAAGCTCCTACGAGCAGTACTTC.

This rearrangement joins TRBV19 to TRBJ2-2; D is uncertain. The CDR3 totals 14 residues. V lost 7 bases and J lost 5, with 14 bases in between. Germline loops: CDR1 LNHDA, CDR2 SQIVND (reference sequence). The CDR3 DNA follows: TGTGCCAGTATGGGCCCGGTTAGGACCGGGGAGCTGTTTTTT. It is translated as CASMGPVRTGELFF.

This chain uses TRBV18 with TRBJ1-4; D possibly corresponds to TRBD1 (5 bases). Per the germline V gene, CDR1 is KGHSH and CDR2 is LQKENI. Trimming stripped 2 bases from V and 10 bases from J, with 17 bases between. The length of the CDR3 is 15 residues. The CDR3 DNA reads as TGTGCCAGCTCACCAGGAACAGGTTCGTCCACAAAACTGTTTTTT. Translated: CASSPGTGSSTKLFF.

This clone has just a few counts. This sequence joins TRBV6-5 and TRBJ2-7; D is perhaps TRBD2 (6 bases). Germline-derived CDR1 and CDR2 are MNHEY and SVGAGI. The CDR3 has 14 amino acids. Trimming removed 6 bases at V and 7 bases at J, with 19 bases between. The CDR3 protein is CASRIRDPGGEQYF. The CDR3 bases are TGTGCCAGCAGAATTCGGGACCCCGGGGGAGAGCAGTACTTC.

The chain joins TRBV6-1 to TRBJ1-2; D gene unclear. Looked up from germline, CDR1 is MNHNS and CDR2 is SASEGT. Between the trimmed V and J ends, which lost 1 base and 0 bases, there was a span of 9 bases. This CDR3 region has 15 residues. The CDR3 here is CASSEGGWANYGYTF. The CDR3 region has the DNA TGTGCCAGCAGTGAAGGAGGGTGGGCTAACTATGGCTACACCTTC.

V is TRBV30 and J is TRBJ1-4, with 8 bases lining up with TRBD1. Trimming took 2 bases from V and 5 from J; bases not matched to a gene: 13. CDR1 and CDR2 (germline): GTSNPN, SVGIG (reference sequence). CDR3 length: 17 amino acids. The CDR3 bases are TGTGCCTGGAGTATTAGACTTGACAGGGGAGGGAATGAAAAACTGTTTTTT. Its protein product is CAWSIRLDRGGNEKLFF.

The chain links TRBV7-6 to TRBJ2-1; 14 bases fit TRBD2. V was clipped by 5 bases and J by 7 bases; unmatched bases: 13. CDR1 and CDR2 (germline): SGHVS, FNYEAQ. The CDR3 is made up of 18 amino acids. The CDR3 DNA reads TGTGCCAGCAGCCGGACTAGCGGGGGGCCGAAAGCTTTAAATGAGCAGTTCTTC. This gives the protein CASSRTSGGPKALNEQFF.

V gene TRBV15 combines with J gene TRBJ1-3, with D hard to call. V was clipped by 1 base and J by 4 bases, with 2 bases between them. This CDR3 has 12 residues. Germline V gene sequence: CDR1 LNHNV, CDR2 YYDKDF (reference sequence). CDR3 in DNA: TGTGCCACCAGCAGAGCGGGAAACACCATATATTTT. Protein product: CATSRAGNTIYF.

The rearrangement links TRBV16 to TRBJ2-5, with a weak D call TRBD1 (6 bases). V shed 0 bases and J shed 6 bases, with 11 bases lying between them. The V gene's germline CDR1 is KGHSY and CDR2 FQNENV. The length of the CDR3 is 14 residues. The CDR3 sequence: CASSQSAGVQTQYF. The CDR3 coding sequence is TGTGCCAGCAGCCAATCGGCAGGGGTCCAGACCCAGTACTTC.

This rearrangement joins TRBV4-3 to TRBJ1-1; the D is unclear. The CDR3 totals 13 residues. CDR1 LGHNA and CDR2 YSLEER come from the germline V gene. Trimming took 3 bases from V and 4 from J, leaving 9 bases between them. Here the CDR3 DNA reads TGCGCCAGCAGCCACGACATTTTCACTGAAGCTTTCTTT. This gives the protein CASSHDIFTEAFF.

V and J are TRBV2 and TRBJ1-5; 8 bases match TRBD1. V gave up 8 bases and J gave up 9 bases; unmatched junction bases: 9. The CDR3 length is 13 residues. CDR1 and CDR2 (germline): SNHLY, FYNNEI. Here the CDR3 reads CASSDRGVWPQHF. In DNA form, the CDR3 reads TGTGCCAGCTCTGACAGGGGCGTTTGGCCCCAGCATTTT.

The CDR3 bases are TGTGCCAGTTGCCCATGGGGGGGGACTGGGGCCAACGTCCTGACTTTC. This encodes CASCPWGGTGANVLTF. The V and J genes are TRBV2 and TRBJ2-6, with 7 bases matching TRBD2. The CDR3 runs 16 residues. Losses at the gene ends were 9 bases for V and 2 bases for J; bases not matched to a gene: 10. From germline, CDR1 is SNHLY and CDR2 FYNNEI.

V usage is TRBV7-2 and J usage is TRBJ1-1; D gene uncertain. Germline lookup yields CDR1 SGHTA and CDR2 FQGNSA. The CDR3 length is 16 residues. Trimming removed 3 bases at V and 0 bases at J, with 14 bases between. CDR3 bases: TGTGCCAGCAGCTTTTTCCCTCCTGTTCTGAACACTGAAGCTTTCTTT. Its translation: CASSFFPPVLNTEAFF.

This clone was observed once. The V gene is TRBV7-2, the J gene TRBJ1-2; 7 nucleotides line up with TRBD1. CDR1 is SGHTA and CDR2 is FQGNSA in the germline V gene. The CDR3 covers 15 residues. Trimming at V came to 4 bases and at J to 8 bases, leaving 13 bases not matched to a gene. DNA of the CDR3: TGTGCCAGCAGCTCATCGACAGGGAAGTTAGTAGGCTACACCTTC. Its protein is CASSSSTGKLVGYTF. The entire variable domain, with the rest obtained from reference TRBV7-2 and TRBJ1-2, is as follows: GAGVSQSPSNKVTEKGKDVELRCDPISGHTALYWYRQSLGQGLEFLIYFQGNSAPDKSGLPSDRFSAERTGGSVSTLTIQRTQQEDSAVYLCASSSSTGKLVGYTFGSGTRLTVV.